The present T cell receptor beta chain was sequenced within a study of vaccination effects on CD4 cells after COVID-19. Study-wide results and limits: Of the vaccine-induced clones from healthy vaccinees, merely 1 of 255 recognized common cold coronaviruses as well.

Antigen-specific CD4+ T cells were expanded (with viral peptide pools) by the ViraFEST assay ahead of sequencing. With nine to eleven days of culture completed, CD4+ T cells were isolated. Negative nucleocapsid antibody tests before and after vaccination confirmed no previous SARS-CoV-2 infection. Cultures received IL-2 medium that replaced half the medium on days 3 and 7. CDR1 is SGHTA, CDR2 FQGNSA, per germline. Trimming took off 3 bases at V and 5 bases at J, with 10 bases between the two ends. The CDR3 sequence is 13 residues long. Method: immunoSEQ multiplex PCR; TCRdb's copy keeps in-frame clones and lacks some. The sample consists of about 73,000 clones, about 78% of them appearing once. The table lists this clone with a few counts. The antigen remains unidentified.

This chain links TRBV7-2 with TRBJ1-2; unclear D gene. This receptor was identified in a human donor who received a COVID-19 vaccine. Sequences were derived from CD4+ T cells from PBMCs cultured with SARS-CoV-2 spike peptides, sampled before COVID-19 vaccination. CDR3 DNA sequence: TGTGCCAGCAGCTTGTGGAGGGAGTATGGCTACACCTTC. It codes for CASSLWREYGYTF.